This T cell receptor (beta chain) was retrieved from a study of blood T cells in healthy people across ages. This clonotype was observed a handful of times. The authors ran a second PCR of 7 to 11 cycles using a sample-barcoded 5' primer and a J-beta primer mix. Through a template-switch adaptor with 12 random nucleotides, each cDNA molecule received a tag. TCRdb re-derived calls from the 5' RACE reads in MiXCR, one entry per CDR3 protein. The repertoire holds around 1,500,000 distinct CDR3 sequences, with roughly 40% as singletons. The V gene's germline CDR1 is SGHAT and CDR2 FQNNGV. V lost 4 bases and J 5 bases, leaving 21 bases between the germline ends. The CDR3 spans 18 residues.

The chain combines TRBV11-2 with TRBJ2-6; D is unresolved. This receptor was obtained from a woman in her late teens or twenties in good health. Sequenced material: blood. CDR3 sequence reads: CASSSTAPLIQRANVLTF. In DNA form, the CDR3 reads TGTGCCAGCAGCTCCACAGCGCCCCTTATCCAAAGGGCCAACGTCCTGACTTTC. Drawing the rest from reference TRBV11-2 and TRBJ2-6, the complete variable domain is EAGVAQSPRYKIIEKRQSVAFWCNPISGHATLYWYQQILGQGPKLLIQFQNNGVVDDSQLPKDRFSAERLKGVDSTLKIQPAKLEDSAVYLCASSSTAPLIQRANVLTFGAGSRLTVL.